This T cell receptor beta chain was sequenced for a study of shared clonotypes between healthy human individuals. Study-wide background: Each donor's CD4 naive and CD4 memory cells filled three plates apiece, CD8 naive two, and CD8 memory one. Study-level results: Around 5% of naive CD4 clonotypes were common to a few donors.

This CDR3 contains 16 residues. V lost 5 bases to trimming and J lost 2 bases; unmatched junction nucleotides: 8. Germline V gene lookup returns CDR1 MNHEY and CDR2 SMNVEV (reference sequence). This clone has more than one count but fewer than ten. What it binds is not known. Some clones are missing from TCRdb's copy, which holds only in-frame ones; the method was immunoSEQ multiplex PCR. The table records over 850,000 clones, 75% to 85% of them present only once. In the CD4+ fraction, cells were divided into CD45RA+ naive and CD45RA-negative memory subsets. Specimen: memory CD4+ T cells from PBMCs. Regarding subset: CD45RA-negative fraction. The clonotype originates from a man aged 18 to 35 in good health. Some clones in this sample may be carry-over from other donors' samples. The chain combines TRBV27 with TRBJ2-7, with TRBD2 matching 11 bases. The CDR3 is CASSTLAGGRTYEQYF. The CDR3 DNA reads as TGTGCCAGCAGTACCCTAGCGGGAGGTCGGACCTACGAGCAGTACTTC.